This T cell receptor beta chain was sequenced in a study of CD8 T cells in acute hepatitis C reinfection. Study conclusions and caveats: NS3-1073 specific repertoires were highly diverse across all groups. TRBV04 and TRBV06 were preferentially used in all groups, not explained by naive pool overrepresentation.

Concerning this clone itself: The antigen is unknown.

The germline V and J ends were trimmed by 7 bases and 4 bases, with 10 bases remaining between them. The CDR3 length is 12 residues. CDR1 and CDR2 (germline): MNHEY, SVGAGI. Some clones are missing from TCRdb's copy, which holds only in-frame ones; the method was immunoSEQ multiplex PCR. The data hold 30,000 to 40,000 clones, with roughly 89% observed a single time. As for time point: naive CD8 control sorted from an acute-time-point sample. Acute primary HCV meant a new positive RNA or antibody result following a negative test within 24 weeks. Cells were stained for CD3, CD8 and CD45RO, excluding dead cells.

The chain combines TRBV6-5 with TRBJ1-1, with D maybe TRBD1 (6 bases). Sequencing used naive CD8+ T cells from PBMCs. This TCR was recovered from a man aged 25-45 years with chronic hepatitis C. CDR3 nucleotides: TGTGCCAGCAAGACAGGATCCACTGAAGCTTTCTTT. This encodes CASKTGSTEAFF.